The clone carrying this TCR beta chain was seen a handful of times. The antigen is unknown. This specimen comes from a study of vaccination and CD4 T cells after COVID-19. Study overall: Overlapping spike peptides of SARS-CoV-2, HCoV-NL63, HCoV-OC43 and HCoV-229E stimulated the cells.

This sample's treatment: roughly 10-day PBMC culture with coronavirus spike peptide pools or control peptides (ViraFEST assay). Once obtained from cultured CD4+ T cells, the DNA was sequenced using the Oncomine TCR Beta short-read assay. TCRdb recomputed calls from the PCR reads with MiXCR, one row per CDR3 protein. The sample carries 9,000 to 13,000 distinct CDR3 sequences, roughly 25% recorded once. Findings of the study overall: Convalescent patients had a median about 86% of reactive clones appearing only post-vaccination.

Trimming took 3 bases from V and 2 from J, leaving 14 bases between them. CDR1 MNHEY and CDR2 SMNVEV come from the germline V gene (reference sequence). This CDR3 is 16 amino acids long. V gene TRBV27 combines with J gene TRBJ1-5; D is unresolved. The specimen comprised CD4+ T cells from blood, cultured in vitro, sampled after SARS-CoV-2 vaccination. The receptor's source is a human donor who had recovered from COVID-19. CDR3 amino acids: CASSFRGTGGNQPQHF. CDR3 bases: TGTGCCAGCAGTTTTCGAGGAACCGGGGGCAATCAGCCCCAGCATTTT.